This T cell receptor (beta chain) was sequenced during a study of T cells in Graves' hyperthyroidism and ophthalmopathy. As concerns this clonotype: What it binds is unknown.

V lost 5 bases, J lost 5 bases, and 15 bases lay in between. The CDR3 contains 14 residues. In germline, CDR1 is SEHNR, CDR2 FQNEAQ (reference sequence). General study results and limits: Median prediction lead before ophthalmopathy onset was 5 to 7.5 months with the model. Most expanded thyroid clonotypes above 0.001 recurred in blood.

Regions amplified from RNA transcripts were the TCR beta CDR3 regions. Initially, a first-round RT-PCR of the TCR CDR3 employed the HTBI primer set. TCRdb itself ran the multiplex PCR reads through MiXCR, one entry per CDR3 protein. The table has about 640,000 distinct CDR3 sequences, 45% seen once. The clonotype originates from an adult man with Graves' disease, either hyperthyroidism or ophthalmopathy (not recorded which). The J gene is TRBJ1-1, the V gene TRBV7-9; no clear D. Sequenced: peripheral blood or thyroid tissue (not recorded which). CDR3 residues: CASSESGWRTEAFF. CDR3 in DNA: TGTGCCAGCAGCGAAAGTGGGTGGAGGACTGAAGCTTTCTTT.